This paragraph covers one T cell receptor beta chain sequence. The antigen is unknown. Germline CDR1 and CDR2: LGHNA and YSLEER. There are 15 residues in the CDR3. This entry comes from a study of CXCR3-negative and CXCR3-positive naive CD8 T cells. The study's findings and limits: Relative to CXCR3-negative naive cells, CXCR3-positive naive cells had more hydrophobic TRB CDR3s.

UMI-labeled TRB cDNA libraries were prepared by 5' RACE. TCRdb reanalyzed the 5' RACE reads, giving one entry per CDR3 protein sequence and no DNA. Here the sample table reports about 60,000 distinct CDR3 sequences. This sequence joins TRBV4-3 and TRBJ2-3; TCRdb proposes TRBD1, but this gene call is untestable without DNA. Sequenced material: naive CXCR3+ CD8+ T cells from blood. Documented subset: CD45RO-CCR7+CD27+CD95- naive CD8+ T cells expressing CXCR3 (TNR3+). This TCR derives from a human donor in good health. Some clones in this sample may be carry-over from other donors' samples. CDR3 protein: CASSQDREYTDTQYF.